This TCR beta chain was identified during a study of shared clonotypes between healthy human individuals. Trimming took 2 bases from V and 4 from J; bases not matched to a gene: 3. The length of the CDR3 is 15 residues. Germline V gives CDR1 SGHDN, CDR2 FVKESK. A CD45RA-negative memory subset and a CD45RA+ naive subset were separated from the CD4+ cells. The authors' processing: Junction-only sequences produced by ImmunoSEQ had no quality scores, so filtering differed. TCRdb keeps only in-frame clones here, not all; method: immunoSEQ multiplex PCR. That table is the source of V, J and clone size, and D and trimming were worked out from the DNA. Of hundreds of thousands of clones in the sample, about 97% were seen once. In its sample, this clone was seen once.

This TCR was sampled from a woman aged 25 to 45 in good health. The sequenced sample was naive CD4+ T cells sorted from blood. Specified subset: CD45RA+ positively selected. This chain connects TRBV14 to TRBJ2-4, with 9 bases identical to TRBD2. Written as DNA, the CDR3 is TGTGCCAGCAGCCAAACAACTAGCGGGAAAAACATTCAGTACTTC. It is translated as CASSQTTSGKNIQYF.